The next 8 T cell receptor beta chains were all read from a single sample in a study of blood T cell repertoires in COVID-19 (dated by TCRdb to about 2020). Receptor libraries were prepared by the immunoSEQ multiplex PCR assay. Imported from immuneACCESS, the table was reduced by TCRdb to in-frame sequences with V and J called. These copies leave out some clones; in studies compared against another copy, an unresolved V gene accounts for under half, and the cause of the remainder is not known. This sample gives 150,000 to 180,000 clones in total; around 83% of them show up just once. The ten biggest clones cover over 25% of the sample. Sample: peripheral blood. These receptors were collected from a woman aged 55-75 years with acute or convalescent COVID-19.

This sequence joins TRBV18 and TRBJ2-5, with D hard to call. The CDR3 loop spans 13 amino acids. Between the trimmed V and J ends, which lost 1 base and 5 bases, there was a span of 8 bases. Germline V CDR1 and CDR2: KGHSH, LQKENI. CDR3 amino acids: CASSPQGAETQYF. CDR3 sequence (DNA): TGTGCCAGCTCACCACAAGGAGCGGAGACCCAGTACTTC.

The V gene is TRBV5-1, the J gene TRBJ1-6, with 9 positions matching TRBD1. V gave up 4 bases and J gave up 0 bases; unmatched junction bases: 11. Germline V gives CDR1 SGHRS, CDR2 YFSETQ. The CDR3 spans 19 residues. CDR3 sequence (DNA): TGCGCCAGCAGCCCCAGTCCCGGGACAGGGAGCTCCTATAATTCACCCCTCCACTTT. It is translated as CASSPSPGTGSSYNSPLHF.

V gene TRBV5-1 combines with J gene TRBJ2-1; D gene ambiguous. The CDR3 totals 15 residues. V dropped 5 bases and J dropped 2 bases, with 14 bases sitting between them. The germline V gene has CDR1 SGHRS and CDR2 YFSETQ. CDR3 residues: CASSVASPTYNEQFF. The DNA for the CDR3 is TGCGCCAGCAGTGTAGCCAGCCCGACCTACAATGAGCAGTTCTTC.

V is TRBV3-1 (or the pseudogene TRBV3-2) and J is TRBJ2-4; TRBD2 agrees at 10 bases. Trimming took 1 base from V and 8 from J; bases not matched to a gene: 11. The CDR3 sequence is 17 residues long. Germline lookup yields CDR1 LGHDT and CDR2 YNNKEL (reference sequence). The CDR3: CASSQGGLAGAADIQYF. The CDR3 DNA follows: TGTGCCAGCAGCCAAGGAGGGCTAGCGGGGGCCGCGGACATTCAGTACTTC.

This clone was seen just once. The chain combines TRBV5-1 with TRBJ1-1, with a tentative D call TRBD1 (5 bases). The CDR3 runs 15 residues. Germline V gene data show CDR1 as SGHRS and CDR2 as YFSETQ. V shed 0 bases and J shed 0 bases, with 9 bases lying between them. CDR3 region: CASSLAGGVNTEAFF. CDR3 nucleotides: TGCGCCAGCAGCTTGGCCGGAGGGGTGAACACTGAAGCTTTCTTT.

J is TRBJ1-5 and V is TRBV10-2, with D hard to call. Trimming removed 0 bases at V and 16 bases at J, with 16 bases between. CDR3 length: 13 amino acids. Germline V gene sequence: CDR1 WSHSY, CDR2 SAAADI. The CDR3: CASSESNAPLRHF. The DNA for the CDR3 is TGCGCCAGCAGTGAGTCAAACGCCCCACTAAGACATTTT.

V gene TRBV7-2 combines with J gene TRBJ2-5; D might be TRBD1 (5 bases). CDR1 SGHTA and CDR2 FQGNSA come from the germline V gene. The CDR3 is made up of 14 amino acids. V lost 3 bases and J lost 3, with 11 bases in between. The CDR3 region has the DNA TGTGCCAGCAGCTTTGCAGGGTCGAAAGAGACCCAGTACTTC. Translating it yields CASSFAGSKETQYF.

The chain uses TRBV24-1 and TRBJ2-2, with 9 positions matching TRBD1. Per germline, CDR1 KGHDR and CDR2 SFDVKD. The junction had 3 bases not matched to a gene; V was cut back by 8 bases and J by 3 bases. CDR3 size: 14 residues. The CDR3 DNA reads TGTGCCACCAAGGACAGGGGAGACACCGGGGAGCTGTTTTTT. The encoded protein is CATKDRGDTGELFF.